This TCR beta chain stems from a study of blood T cell repertoires in COVID-19. Clones were sequenced by immunoSEQ multiplex PCR, and TCRdb holds only the in-frame ones, with some missing. This table holds some 400,000 clones, 75% to 90% found once. J gave up 6 bases and V 1 base, and 6 bases lay outside the gene matches. The germline CDR1 and CDR2 sequences are KGHSH and LQKENI. This CDR3 region has 14 residues. The chain links TRBV18 to TRBJ2-7; 7 nucleotides match TRBD1. The TCR originated in a young man who had recovered from COVID-19. The sample comprised PBMCs or T cells enriched from blood (not recorded which). The CDR3 nucleotides are TGTGCCAGCTCACCACAGTTCGGACAGGCCGAGCAGTACTTC. Its protein is CASSPQFGQAEQYF.